Below, one TCR beta chain is given with its context. The protocol was immunoSEQ multiplex PCR, while the TCRdb copy is restricted to in-frame clones and leaves out a portion. The table includes about 350,000 clones, 87% detected once. The source of the sample is a study of cytomegalovirus exposure and HLA in healthy donors. Deletions cut 8 bases from V and 0 bases from J, with 12 bases between. The CDR3 extends over 14 amino acids. CDR1 and CDR2 from the germline V gene are LGHNA and YSLEER. The chain links TRBV4-3 to TRBJ2-3; no firm D call. The specimen sequenced was PBMCs. The TCR originated in a young woman in good health and CMV-seropositive. The CDR3 coding sequence is TGCGCCAGCTCACTCGACGGGAGCACAGATACGCAGTATTTT. Encoded protein: CASSLDGSTDTQYF.